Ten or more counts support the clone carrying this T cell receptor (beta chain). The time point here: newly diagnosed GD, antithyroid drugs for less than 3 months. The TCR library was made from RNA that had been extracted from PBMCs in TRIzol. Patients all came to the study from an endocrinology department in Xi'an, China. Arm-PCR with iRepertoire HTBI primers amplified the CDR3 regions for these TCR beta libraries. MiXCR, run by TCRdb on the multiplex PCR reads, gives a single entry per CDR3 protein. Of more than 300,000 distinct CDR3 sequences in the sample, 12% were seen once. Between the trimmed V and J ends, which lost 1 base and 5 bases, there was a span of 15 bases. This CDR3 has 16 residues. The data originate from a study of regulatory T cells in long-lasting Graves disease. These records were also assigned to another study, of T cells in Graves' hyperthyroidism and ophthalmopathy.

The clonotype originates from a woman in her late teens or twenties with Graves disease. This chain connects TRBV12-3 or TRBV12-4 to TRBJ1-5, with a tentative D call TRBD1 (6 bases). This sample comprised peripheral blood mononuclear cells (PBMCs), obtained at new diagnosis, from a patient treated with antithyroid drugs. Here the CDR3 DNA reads TGTGCCAGCAGTTTAGGGGTCTGGGGGGCTGATCAGCCCCAGCATTTT. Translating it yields CASSLGVWGADQPQHF.